Listed here are 27 T cell receptor beta chains from one sample, sequenced in a study of T cell repertoires in cytomegalovirus infection. A single record per CDR3 protein comes from TCRdb applying MiXCR to the reads. The sample carries roughly 700,000 distinct CDR3 sequences, around a third recorded once. Their recognized antigens are unknown. Sequenced material: cultured PBMCs, taken from culture after CMV antigen stimulation. The source is a human donor in good health (CMV status not recorded). Some clones in this sample may be carry-over from other donors' samples.

This sequence joins TRBV6-5 and TRBJ2-7, with no clear D. CDR3 length: 15 amino acids. V lost 4 bases and J 2 bases, leaving 15 bases between the germline ends. Germline V CDR1 and CDR2: MNHEY, SVGAGI. The CDR3 spells CASSLSGPTTYEQYF. The DNA for the CDR3 is TGTGCCAGCAGTTTGTCGGGTCCCACAACCTACGAGCAGTACTTC.

This clonotype has at least ten counts. CDR3 DNA sequence: TGTGCCAGCAGCTTAGTGGCCGGGAGGGACTACGAGCAGTACTTC. Its protein is CASSLVAGRDYEQYF. This sequence joins TRBV7-2 and TRBJ2-7, with TRBD2 matching 8 bases. Losses at the gene ends were 1 base for V and 3 bases for J; bases not matched to a gene: 5. The V gene's germline CDR1 is SGHTA and CDR2 FQGNSA. CDR3 length: 15 residues.

For the CDR3, the DNA is TGTGCCAGCGGGAGGGGAATGGAAAACATTCAGTACTTC. Protein product: CASGRGMENIQYF. V usage is TRBV6-1 and J usage is TRBJ2-4; 7 nucleotides line up with TRBD2. The CDR3 is 13 residues long. The germline V gene has CDR1 MNHNS and CDR2 SASEGT. The V gene end was trimmed by 8 bases and the J gene end by 5 bases; junction bases not matched to a gene: 6.

The chain carries TRBV6-5 and TRBJ2-7; TRBD2 might be the D (6 bases). From germline, CDR1 is MNHEY and CDR2 SVGAGI. Trimming removed 2 bases at V and 2 bases at J, with 13 bases between. The CDR3 length is 15 residues. CDR3 sequence reads: CASSYGAGGTYEQYF. The CDR3 nucleotides read TGTGCCAGCAGTTACGGGGCAGGAGGGACCTACGAGCAGTACTTC.

This clonotype came up a few times. The J gene is TRBJ2-5, the V gene TRBV11-2, with 7 bases matching TRBD2. The ends lost 2 bases at V and 4 bases at J; junction bases unmatched: 7. Germline assignment: CDR1 SGHAT and CDR2 FQNNGV. The CDR3 extends over 15 amino acids. CDR3 region: CASSLRGRATETQYF. CDR3 in DNA: TGTGCCAGCAGCTTAAGAGGGAGGGCGACAGAGACCCAGTACTTC.

The chain employs TRBV7-6 and TRBJ1-6; D unresolved. Germline CDR1 reads SGHVS; CDR2 reads FNYEAQ. The CDR3 contains 13 residues. Between the trimmed V and J ends, which lost 6 bases and 8 bases, there was a span of 11 bases. In DNA form, the CDR3 reads TGTGCCAGCAGACATGACACGCATTCACCCCTCCACTTT. It specifies CASRHDTHSPLHF.

In its sample, this clonotype was seen once. The rearrangement uses TRBV15 and TRBJ2-5; D gene unclear. The CDR3 has 14 residues. Germline CDR1 is LNHNV and CDR2 is YYDKDF (reference sequence). V lost 4 bases and J 2 bases, leaving 11 bases between the germline ends. The CDR3 nucleotides are TGTGCCACCAGCACCCCCAGTTTTCAAGAGACCCAGTACTTC. Amino acids: CATSTPSFQETQYF.

This clonotype came up a few times. This chain links TRBV10-3 with TRBJ1-3, with TRBD1 matching 7 bases. V was clipped by 5 bases and J by 0 bases; unmatched bases: 13. Germline V gives CDR1 ENHRY, CDR2 SYGVKD. The CDR3 has 18 residues. The CDR3 loop reads CAISLSMPGQSSGNTIYF. As DNA, the CDR3 is TGTGCCATCAGTTTATCGATGCCGGGACAGAGCTCTGGAAACACCATATATTTT.

The rearrangement links TRBV7-2 to TRBJ2-3; 8 positions agree with TRBD1. V gave up 3 bases and J gave up 0 bases; unmatched junction bases: 5. There are 16 residues in the CDR3. Per the germline V gene, CDR1 is SGHTA and CDR2 is FQGNSA. The CDR3 spells CASSFRQGLSTDTQYF. The CDR3 bases are TGTGCCAGCAGCTTCCGACAGGGGTTGAGCACAGATACGCAGTATTTT.

In this sample, this clonotype turned up a few times. The V gene is TRBV20-1, the J gene TRBJ2-7, with D uncertain. V was cut by 0 bases and J by 0 bases, with 15 bases left in between. The CDR3 runs 16 residues. Germline V gene sequence: CDR1 DFQATT, CDR2 SNEGSKA (reference sequence). CDR3 sequence (DNA): TGCAGTGCTAGAGATTACGGCGTCCCAACCTCCTACGAGCAGTACTTC. Translated, it gives CSARDYGVPTSYEQYF.

This clonotype is a singleton in its sample. The chain couples TRBV20-1 to TRBJ2-1; 9 bases are shared with TRBD2. The germline CDR1 and CDR2 sequences are DFQATT and SNEGSKA (reference sequence). V shed 1 base and J 8 bases; nucleotides not matched to a gene: 6. The CDR3 contains 14 residues. The CDR3 coding sequence is TGCAGTGCTAGAGCTAGCGGGAACCTCTATGAGCAGTTCTTC. Amino acids: CSARASGNLYEQFF.

This clonotype was counted many times. The V and J genes are TRBV7-2 and TRBJ1-6; D gene ambiguous. Trimming took off 3 bases at V and 10 bases at J, with 13 bases between the two ends. CDR3 size: 14 residues. The V gene's germline CDR1 is SGHTA and CDR2 FQGNSA. The CDR3 loop reads CASSFAGVGSPLHF. DNA of the CDR3: TGTGCCAGCAGCTTCGCTGGGGTTGGGTCACCCCTCCACTTT.

The chain links TRBV7-6 to TRBJ1-2; TRBD1 matches 7 bases. V trimming: 5 bases; J trimming: 3 bases; junction bases outside the gene matches: 9. The CDR3 is 15 residues long. The germline V gene has CDR1 SGHVS and CDR2 FNYEAQ. As DNA, the CDR3 is TGTGCCAGCAGCCTAGGGGACAGCGGAGACTATGGCTACACCTTC. It is translated as CASSLGDSGDYGYTF.

The gene calls are TRBV11-2 and TRBJ2-3, with 7 bases that match TRBD2. V lost 3 bases, J lost 2 bases, and 5 bases stayed unmatched. The CDR3 consists of 15 residues. CDR1 and CDR2 (germline): SGHAT, FQNNGV. CDR3 residues: CASSFGSGFTDTQYF. In DNA form, the CDR3 reads TGTGCCAGCAGCTTTGGTAGCGGGTTCACAGATACGCAGTATTTT. The variable domain in full, with the rest retrieved from reference TRBV11-2 and TRBJ2-3, is EAGVAQSPRYKIIEKRQSVAFWCNPISGHATLYWYQQILGQGPKLLIQFQNNGVVDDSQLPKDRFSAERLKGVDSTLKIQPAKLEDSAVYLCASSFGSGFTDTQYFGPGTRLTVL.

This clonotype was detected a few times. The chain combines TRBV25-1 with TRBJ2-7; D could derive from TRBD1 or TRBD2 (9 bases each). With 4 bases removed from V and 4 bases from J, the gap between germline ends came to 23 bases. Germline V CDR1 and CDR2: MGHDK, SYGVNS. This CDR3 region has 17 residues. The CDR3 sequence: CASSGTGVAGGRYEQYF. For the CDR3, the DNA is TGTGCCAGCAGTGGGACAGGGGTTGCGGGAGGGCGGTACGAGCAGTACTTC.

This chain joins TRBV7-8 and TRBJ1-5; D is uncertain. This CDR3 is built from 15 residues. V shed 4 bases and J shed 3 bases, with 13 bases lying between them. Germline V gene lookup returns CDR1 SGHVS and CDR2 FQNEAQ. CDR3 in amino acids: CASSSPPGPNQPQHF. The CDR3 DNA follows: TGTGCCAGCAGCTCGCCCCCGGGCCCCAATCAGCCCCAGCATTTT.

This clonotype was observed a single time. The gene calls are TRBV28 and TRBJ1-1; D is unresolved. With 3 bases removed from V and 6 bases from J, the gap between germline ends came to 14 bases. Germline V gene sequence: CDR1 MDHEN, CDR2 SYDVKM. There are 14 residues in the CDR3. This CDR3 is CASSLRDPRPEAFF. Written as DNA, the CDR3 is TGTGCCAGCAGTTTGAGGGATCCCCGCCCTGAAGCTTTCTTT.

In its sample, this clonotype was seen a few times. The J gene is TRBJ2-3, the V gene TRBV10-3, with TRBD2 matching 12 bases. CDR1 is ENHRY and CDR2 is SYGVKD in the germline V gene. This CDR3 has 16 amino acids. J lost 5 bases, V lost 6 bases, and 9 bases had no gene match. The CDR3 here is CAIRSPSGGAEDTQYF. The CDR3 region has the DNA TGTGCCATCAGAAGTCCTAGCGGGGGGGCAGAAGATACGCAGTATTTT.

This chain joins TRBV5-4 and TRBJ1-1; 7 bases line up with TRBD1. This CDR3 is built from 16 residues. With V trimmed by 2 bases and J by 2 bases, 9 bases remained unmatched. Germline loops: CDR1 SGHNT, CDR2 YYREEE (reference sequence). This CDR3 reads CASSFGPDRQNTEAFF. CDR3 DNA: TGTGCCAGCAGCTTCGGGCCGGACAGGCAAAACACTGAAGCTTTCTTT. The complete variable domain, with remaining parts taken from reference TRBV5-4 and TRBJ1-1, reads ETGVTQSPTHLIKTRGQQVTLRCSSQSGHNTVSWYQQALGQGPQFIFQYYREEENGRGNFPPRFSGLQFPNYSSELNVNALELDDSALYLCASSFGPDRQNTEAFFGQGTRLTVV.

This clonotype was counted only a few times. The rearrangement links TRBV20-1 to TRBJ2-7, with TRBD1 identical over 9 bases. Germline CDR1 and CDR2: DFQATT and SNEGSKA (reference sequence). This CDR3 has 15 residues. Losses at the gene ends were 6 bases for V and 6 bases for J; bases not matched to a gene: 15. CDR3 region: CSAAHRGRGVLEQYF. The DNA of the CDR3 is TGCAGTGCAGCACACAGGGGGCGCGGGGTCCTCGAGCAGTACTTC.

The rearrangement links TRBV11-2 to TRBJ2-1; 10 bases agree with TRBD2. Germline V gives CDR1 SGHAT, CDR2 FQNNGV. V lost 2 bases and J lost 8; bases outside the gene matches: 9. CDR3 length: 16 residues. In DNA form, the CDR3 reads TGTGCCAGCAGCTTAATCGCTGGGACTAGCGTCTATGAGCAGTTCTTC. It codes for CASSLIAGTSVYEQFF.

The chain links TRBV7-9 to TRBJ2-7, with 8 bases matching TRBD2. Trimming at V came to 5 bases and at J to 4 bases, leaving 10 bases not matched to a gene. The CDR3 contains 15 residues. Germline CDR1 reads SEHNR; CDR2 reads FQNEAQ (reference sequence). The DNA for the CDR3 is TGTGCCAGCAGCCCAAAAGCGGGAGTGGTGTACGAGCAGTACTTC. It specifies CASSPKAGVVYEQYF.

This chain joins TRBV12-3 or TRBV12-4 and TRBJ2-7; TRBD1 aligns across 11 bases. Losses at the gene ends were 8 bases for V and 3 bases for J; bases not matched to a gene: 6. CDR3 length: 14 amino acids. The CDR3 sequence is CASQRDRGIYEQYF. CDR3 in DNA: TGTGCCAGCCAGAGGGACAGGGGGATCTACGAGCAGTACTTC.

This clonotype has at least ten counts. V and J are TRBV7-2 and TRBJ2-3; D is uncertain. Germline assignment: CDR1 SGHTA and CDR2 FQGNSA. The CDR3 sequence is 13 residues long. V was pared by 6 bases and J by 6 bases, with 13 bases between. The CDR3 here is CASRLGLLDTQYF. The CDR3, as DNA: TGTGCCAGCAGGCTTGGATTGCTTGATACGCAGTATTTT.

This clonotype was counted many times. This chain connects TRBV7-8 to TRBJ2-5, with D possibly being TRBD2 (5 bases). The CDR3 runs 12 residues. CDR1 is SGHVS and CDR2 is FQNEAQ in the germline V gene. The V and J ends lost 1 base and 13 bases respectively, with 13 bases between them. The CDR3 loop is CASSLETGMRYF. The CDR3 DNA reads as TGTGCCAGCAGCTTAGAAACGGGGATGAGGTACTTC.

This clonotype was seen only a few times. The V call is TRBV5-1, the J call TRBJ2-3, with D perhaps TRBD2 (6 bases). Germline V gives CDR1 SGHRS, CDR2 YFSETQ. V was cut by 6 bases and J by 0 bases, with 14 bases left in between. The CDR3 covers 15 residues. The DNA for the CDR3 is TGCGCCAGCATGGTTAACGGGAGAAGCACAGATACGCAGTATTTT. Translation gives CASMVNGRSTDTQYF.

The rearrangement joins TRBV7-6 to TRBJ2-5; D may correspond to TRBD1 or TRBD2 (5 bases each). This CDR3 comprises 15 residues. Between the trimmed V and J ends, which lost 5 bases and 2 bases, there was a span of 15 bases. The germline gives CDR1 SGHVS, CDR2 FNYEAQ. The CDR3 DNA reads as TGTGCCAGCAGCCCCGGGACCTTAGGACAAGAGACCCAGTACTTC. Its translation: CASSPGTLGQETQYF.